This TCR beta chain originates from a study of T-cell reconstitution after alpha-beta-depleted transplantation in children. This clonotype was counted only a few times. The antigen is unknown. This CDR3 contains 15 residues. Germline V lookup: CDR1 MNHNS, CDR2 SASEGT. After removal of 6 bases from V and 5 bases from J, the junction contained 7 bases not matched to a gene. Study findings and constraints: T-cell counts and diversity were attributed mostly to newly produced T cells one year after transplant. Expanded graft clones numbering several hundred reportedly gave rise to alpha-beta T cells about two months after transplant.

As it was prepared, the TCRbeta library received unique molecular identifiers. MiXCR, applied by TCRdb to the PCR reads, yields one record per CDR3 protein. The sample yields about a million distinct CDR3 sequences, about 29% seen once. This specimen consisted of PBMCs, mostly from graft donor cells, obtained 360 days after TCRalphabeta/CD19-depleted stem cell transplant. The sequence came from a boy under two years old who had a stem cell transplant for SCID, so the T cells may come from the graft donor. This chain links TRBV6-1 with TRBJ2-3, with 11 bases matching TRBD1. CDR3 residues: CASSPGQGAVDTQYF. CDR3 sequence (DNA): TGTGCCAGCAGCCCCGGACAGGGGGCAGTAGATACGCAGTATTTT.